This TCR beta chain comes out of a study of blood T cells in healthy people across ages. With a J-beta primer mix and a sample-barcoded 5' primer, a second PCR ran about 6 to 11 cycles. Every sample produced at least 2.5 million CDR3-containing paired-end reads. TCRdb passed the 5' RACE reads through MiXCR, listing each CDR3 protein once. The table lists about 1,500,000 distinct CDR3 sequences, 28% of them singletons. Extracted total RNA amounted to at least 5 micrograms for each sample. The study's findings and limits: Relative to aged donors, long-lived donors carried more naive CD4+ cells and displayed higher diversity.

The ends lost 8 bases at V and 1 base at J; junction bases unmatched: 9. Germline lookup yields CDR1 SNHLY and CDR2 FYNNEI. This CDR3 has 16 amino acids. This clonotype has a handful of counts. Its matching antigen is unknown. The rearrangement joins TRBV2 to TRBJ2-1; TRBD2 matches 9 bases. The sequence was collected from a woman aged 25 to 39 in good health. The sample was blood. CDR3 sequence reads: CASGRRAGGSYNEQFF. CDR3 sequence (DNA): TGTGCCAGCGGGAGGCGGGCGGGAGGGTCCTACAATGAGCAGTTCTTC.